A selection of T cell receptor beta chains follows, all from one sample in a study of blood T cell repertoires in COVID-19. The data were produced by immunoSEQ multiplex PCR, yet TCRdb's version contains in-frame clones alone and is incomplete. The repertoire includes 55,000 to 80,000 clones, 70% to 90% of them detected once, and over 15% sits in the top ten. The sample taken for sequencing was peripheral blood. The receptors were sampled from a woman older than 75 with acute or convalescent COVID-19. Both conserved end residues are part of each CDR3.

v_gene,j_gene,CDR3aa
TRBV7-9,TRBJ1-3,CASSLDRTSGNTIYF
TRBV5-6,TRBJ2-1,CASSLVGLARNEQFF
TRBV7-3,TRBJ1-1,CASSLWGVNTEAFF
TRBV15,TRBJ2-3,CATSNLGTGLTHTQYF
TRBV12-5,TRBJ2-7,CASGIILAGETYEQYF
TRBV2,TRBJ2-1,CASNLYNEQFF
TRBV15,TRBJ2-1,CATSRGRQGQVVDEQFF
TRBV29-1,TRBJ2-5,CSVLLTSGGSQYF
TRBV15,TRBJ2-1,CATSRDWTSGSNEQFF
TRBV6-6,TRBJ2-3,CASSGTSGSYTQYF
TRBV10-3,TRBJ2-6,CAIRNQLWTGANVLTF
TRBV29-1,TRBJ2-7,CSVAGQGYEQYF
TRBV12-3/TRBV12-4,TRBJ2-3,CASRITSTDTQYF
TRBV19,TRBJ2-1,CASSIVPSYNEQFF
TRBV12-5,TRBJ1-1,CASGLDRGNTEAFF
TRBV5-4,TRBJ2-2,CASSGPGQGSLGELFF
TRBV25-1,TRBJ2-2,CASSVPGRGLNTGELFF
TRBV19,TRBJ2-1,CASRTQGRNNEQFF
TRBV19,TRBJ2-7,CASSPSGRTGDLYEQYF
TRBV5-1,TRBJ2-3,CASSSSSGGSTDTQYF
TRBV3-1/TRBV3-2,TRBJ1-2,CASSQLSQRMTIHGYTF
TRBV27,TRBJ2-7,CATLGPGGEQYF
TRBV29-1,TRBJ2-1,CSVVGSGRSYNEQFF
TRBV9,TRBJ2-1,CASSDGTSGSGYNEQFF
TRBV11-2,TRBJ2-3,CASITRGISTDTQYF
TRBV25-1,TRBJ1-2,CASSRGTGRGYTF
TRBV19,TRBJ2-1,CASSSQTSGAYNEQFF
TRBV3-1/TRBV3-2,TRBJ2-7,CASSQVSSGYYEQYF
TRBV3-1/TRBV3-2,TRBJ2-7,CASSLNTYEQYF
TRBV2,TRBJ1-3,CASSEEGLGNTIYF
TRBV19,TRBJ2-1,CASIGQGANEQFF
TRBV6-5,TRBJ2-4,CASSPRVAKNIQYF
TRBV18,TRBJ2-5,CASSPSALQETQYF
TRBV5-1,TRBJ2-1,CASSLTSGSYNEQFF
TRBV3-1/TRBV3-2,TRBJ2-1,CASGHRGNEQFF
TRBV7-8,TRBJ1-1,CASSLGQADTEAFF
TRBV21-1,TRBJ2-3,CAPMTGGVTDTQYF
TRBV24-1,TRBJ1-2,CATSGGTNYGYTF
TRBV4-1,TRBJ2-1,CASSQEVPDFNEQFF
TRBV27,TRBJ1-1,CASSLWGGDTEAFF
TRBV27,TRBJ2-1,CASLSPSGGWNEQFF
TRBV30,TRBJ1-2,CAWSQLPQGSGYTF
TRBV10-3,TRBJ2-1,CAISGDRGLYNEQFF
TRBV7-9,TRBJ2-3,CASSSGGLTDTQYF
TRBV11-3,TRBJ2-7,CASTPGGTSNGEQYF
TRBV30,TRBJ1-3,CAWSRDGVRDTIYF
TRBV7-9,TRBJ2-1,CASSSLAGVNEQFF
TRBV18,TRBJ2-1,CASSPVGSVSEQFF
TRBV5-8,TRBJ1-6,CASSPYNSPLHF
TRBV9,TRBJ2-2,CASSVGHQRTGELFF
TRBV9,TRBJ2-1,CASSVVGSGPNEQFF
TRBV29-1,TRBJ2-1,CSVESGLAGINEQFF
TRBV15,TRBJ2-6,CATSRTGTLGGNVLTF
TRBV19,TRBJ2-7,CASSIGGYEQYF
TRBV9,TRBJ1-4,CASSSGTGGDEKLFF